One T cell receptor (beta chain) is described in this entry. This sample is drawn from a study of blood T cell repertoires in COVID-19. Overall study: From the United States, Italy and Spain came samples of acute and convalescent COVID-19. In each case, the material was cDNA or gDNA derived from T cells, B-cell-depleted T cells, or PBMCs.

In the authors' methods: Amplification of reference gene primers was used by the study to estimate nucleated cell counts. The data were produced by immunoSEQ multiplex PCR, yet TCRdb's version contains in-frame clones alone and is incomplete. The DNA was the basis for D and trimming; V, J and clone size are from that table. The sample gives about 100,000 clones, approximately 89% of which show up once; roughly 11% is in the top ten. Trimming pared 5 bases from V and 0 bases from J, leaving 8 bases between. Germline V gene lookup returns CDR1 SGHRS and CDR2 YFSETQ. The CDR3 spans 13 residues. Input material: peripheral blood. The chain combines TRBV5-1 with TRBJ1-2; possibly TRBD1 for D (5 bases). This sequence was found in a woman in her 30s with acute or convalescent COVID-19. CDR3 amino acids: CASRGLTNYGYTF. In DNA, the CDR3 is TGCGCCAGCAGGGGACTCACTAACTATGGCTACACCTTC.